The TCR beta chain under discussion was sequenced for a study of response to subunit inactivated influenza vaccine (dated by TCRdb to between 2017 and 2018). Regarding the research as a whole: To follow how T cells responded to a trivalent subunit inactivated influenza vaccine, the researchers relied on deep quantitative profiling of the T cell receptor repertoire.

The library was built by means of RT-PCR. Reads for this sample came from an Illumina HiSeq 2500. TCRdb passed the public sequencing reads through fastp at Q25 and MiXCR, retaining productive beta sequences. Identical CDR3 proteins give one entry, which carries the most common genes and DNA. The sample records roughly 700,000 distinct CDR3 sequences, around 14% of which are singletons. The ten largest make up 5.5% to 8% of the sample. V gives up 3 bases and J gives up 4 bases, and the segment between their germline ends measures 13 bases. The CDR3 spans 14 residues, from the cysteine through the phenylalanine. The only DNA kept is the CDR3, 42 bases in frame from the first base. CDR1 MNHEY and CDR2 SMNVEV were looked up in the germline V gene (reference sequence). Comments on this clonotype: The specificity of this receptor is unknown. Per-nucleotide qualities are absent, and no much larger clonotype sits a single base away.

Study-wide findings and limitations: According to the authors, only a limited number of new T cells may be recruited by each seasonal influenza vaccination.

The sequences come from PBMCs from blood, collected approximately 15 days before vaccination. This sequence uses TRBV27 and TRBJ2-7; the D segment might be TRBD1 or TRBD2, since each matches 6 bases. The receptor's source is a man over 45 who received an inactivated influenza vaccine. Donor details come from another sample of the same person, matched by shared clones. The sequence in DNA is TGTGCCAGCAGTTTCCTAGGGGGGAGGTACGAGCAGTACTTC. The translation is CASSFLGGRYEQYF.